Shown below are 12 T cell receptor beta chains from a single sample sequenced in a study of shared clonotypes between healthy human individuals (TCRdb year 2020). The library was obtained by the immunoSEQ multiplex PCR assay. Drawn from immuneACCESS, this table holds only the in-frame rearrangements with V and J called that TCRdb kept. Clones are partly lost; checked studies trace under half to an unresolved V gene and leave the rest unexplained. The sample records hundreds of thousands of clones, roughly 98% of which are singletons. The ten largest clones capture 0.3% of the sample. CD8 naive samples were obtained by positive selection for CCR7 among CD45RO-negative cells, yielding a CD45RA+CCR7+ population from which TemRA cells were excluded. Sequenced: naive CD8+ T cells sorted from blood. What the cell subset or site label conveys for this sample: CD45RA+CCR7+. Every receptor here comes from a man younger than 40 in good health.

The chain is built from TRBV6-5 and TRBJ2-3, with a tentative D call TRBD1 (6 bases). The V and J ends lost 4 bases and 0 bases respectively, with 11 bases between them. This CDR3 comprises 15 residues. Germline V gene sequence: CDR1 MNHEY, CDR2 SVGAGI. The CDR3 protein is CASSSGVVSTDTQYF. The CDR3 DNA sequence: TGTGCCAGCAGTTCAGGGGTTGTGAGCACAGATACGCAGTATTTT.

This chain connects TRBV6-6 to TRBJ1-4, with a possible D match to TRBD1 (5 bases). The length of the CDR3 is 14 residues. Trimming took 8 bases from V and 4 from J, leaving 14 bases between them. Germline loops: CDR1 MNHNY, CDR2 SVGAGI (reference sequence). Written as DNA, the CDR3 is TGTGCCAGCGGAATAAGGGGTCATAATGAAAAACTGTTTTTT. Translated, it gives CASGIRGHNEKLFF.

The chain is built from TRBV19 and TRBJ1-5, with a weak D call TRBD1 (5 bases). Germline V lookup: CDR1 LNHDA, CDR2 SQIVND (reference sequence). The CDR3 sequence is 12 residues long. Trimming stripped 8 bases from V and 3 bases from J, with 8 bases between. In DNA form, the CDR3 reads TGTGCCAGTTCAGGGAACAATCAGCCCCAGCATTTT. This sequence encodes CASSGNNQPQHF.

Worth noting for this clone: The same CDR3 is also encoded by other DNA sequences in this sample. The V call is TRBV4-1, the J call TRBJ2-5; the D is unclear. The CDR3 consists of 13 residues. Trimming left V 1 base short and J 2 bases short, with 5 bases between. Germline V gene lookup returns CDR1 MGHRA and CDR2 YSYEKL. In DNA form, the CDR3 reads TGCGCCAGCAGCCAAGTTGGACAAGAGACCCAGTACTTC. Encoded protein: CASSQVGQETQYF.

V gene TRBV7-9 combines with J gene TRBJ2-7; a possible D gene is TRBD2 (6 bases). Germline V gene data show CDR1 as SEHNR and CDR2 as FQNEAQ (reference sequence). V was clipped by 5 bases and J by 2 bases, with 19 bases between them. This CDR3 is 16 amino acids long. This chain's CDR3 is CASSDRGLGGTYEQYF. CDR3 nucleotides: TGTGCCAGCAGCGACCGAGGGCTCGGCGGGACCTACGAGCAGTACTTC.

The chain joins TRBV13 to TRBJ2-3; 9 nucleotides line up with TRBD1. CDR1 and CDR2 (germline): PRHDT, FYEKMQ (reference sequence). Trimming at V came to 1 base and at J to 3 bases, leaving 8 bases not matched to a gene. This CDR3 is built from 17 residues. CDR3 coding DNA: TGTGCCAGCAGCTTAGAGTTAGACAGGGGGAGGACAGATACGCAGTATTTT. It translates to CASSLELDRGRTDTQYF.

The chain has TRBV10-1 and TRBJ1-2; 9 bases are shared with TRBD1. The junction had 6 bases not matched to a gene; V was cut back by 6 bases and J by 4 bases. The CDR3 spans 14 residues. The germline gives CDR1 WNHNN, CDR2 SYGVQD (reference sequence). CDR3 region: CASRAQGAFYGYTF. CDR3 bases: TGCGCCAGCAGGGCACAGGGGGCTTTCTATGGCTACACCTTC.

V is TRBV29-1 and J is TRBJ2-1; the match to TRBD2 covers 7 bases. V lost 1 base and J lost 0; bases outside the gene matches: 3. CDR1 SQVTM and CDR2 ANQGSEA come from the germline V gene. The CDR3 totals 15 residues. This CDR3 reads CSVEGRGSSYNEQFF. The CDR3 DNA follows: TGCAGCGTTGAAGGGCGGGGGAGCTCCTACAATGAGCAGTTCTTC.

V gene TRBV2 combines with J gene TRBJ2-3; the match to TRBD2 covers 8 bases. V dropped 6 bases and J dropped 2; count of bases not matched to a gene: 7. The CDR3 totals 15 residues. Germline V CDR1 and CDR2: SNHLY, FYNNEI. CDR3 DNA: TGTGCCAGCAGGGCCTGGACTAGCTTCACAGATACGCAGTATTTT. It yields the protein CASRAWTSFTDTQYF. Full variable domain (remainder filled in from reference TRBV2 and TRBJ2-3): EPEVTQTPSHQVTQMGQEVILRCVPISNHLYFYWYRQILGQKVEFLVSFYNNEISEKSEIFDDQFSVERPDGSNFTLKIRSTKLEDSAMYFCASRAWTSFTDTQYFGPGTRLTVL.

The chain recombines TRBV27 with TRBJ2-7; no clear D. The CDR3 contains 15 residues. The germline V and J ends were trimmed by 0 bases and 3 bases, with 12 bases remaining between them. Germline CDR1 reads MNHEY; CDR2 reads SMNVEV (reference sequence). Here the CDR3 DNA reads TGTGCCAGCAGTTTATCTGGCAGCCCACTCTACGAGCAGTACTTC. Amino acids: CASSLSGSPLYEQYF.

V is TRBV11-2 and J is TRBJ2-7; TRBD1 aligns across 10 bases. The J segment lost 3 bases and the V segment lost 6 bases, leaving 8 bases of the junction unmatched. The CDR3 has 15 amino acids. Germline V gene data show CDR1 as SGHAT and CDR2 as FQNNGV. CDR3 nucleotides: TGTGCCAGCAGTTGGGGACAGGGGCGATACTACGAGCAGTACTTC. The encoded protein is CASSWGQGRYYEQYF.

This rearrangement joins TRBV10-3 to TRBJ1-3, with unresolved D. CDR3 size: 14 residues. Germline V gene lookup returns CDR1 ENHRY and CDR2 SYGVKD. V lost 11 bases and J 0 bases, leaving 14 bases between the germline ends. The CDR3 bases are TGTGCCGTCCGGCGGGAGGACTCTGGAAACACCATATATTTT. It codes for CAVRREDSGNTIYF.